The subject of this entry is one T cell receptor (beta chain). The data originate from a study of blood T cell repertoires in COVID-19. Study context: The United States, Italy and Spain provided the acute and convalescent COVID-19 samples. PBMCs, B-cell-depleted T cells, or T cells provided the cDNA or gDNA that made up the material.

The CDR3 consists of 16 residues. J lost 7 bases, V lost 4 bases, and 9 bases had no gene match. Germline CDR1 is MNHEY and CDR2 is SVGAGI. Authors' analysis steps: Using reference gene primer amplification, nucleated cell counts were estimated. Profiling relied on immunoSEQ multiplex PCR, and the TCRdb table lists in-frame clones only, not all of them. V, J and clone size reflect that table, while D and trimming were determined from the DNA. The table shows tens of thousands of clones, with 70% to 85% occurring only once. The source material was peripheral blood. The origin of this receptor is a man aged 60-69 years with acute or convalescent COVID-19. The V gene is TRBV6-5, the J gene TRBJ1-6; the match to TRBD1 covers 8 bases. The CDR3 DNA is TGTGCCAGCAGTTTCGCCCCCGGGACAGGCAATTCACCCCTCCACTTT. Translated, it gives CASSFAPGTGNSPLHF.